The next 29 T cell receptor beta chains were all read from a single sample in a study of quantifying T cell responses using KT2 cells. Looking at the study overall: cDNA was made from DNase-treated RNA using alpha and beta constant primers.

An oligo carrying a UMI was ligated to the cDNA 3' end. The first PCR ran around 4 cycles with an equimolar RC1.1 and RC1.2 beta primer mix. One entry per CDR3 protein, called by TCRdb with MiXCR from the UMI-ligation and nested PCR reads. The sample lists about 41,000 distinct CDR3 sequences; more than 15% were seen once. The sequencing input was PBMCs spiked with cells of the T cell clone KT2. The origin of the receptors is a human donor.

In its sample, this clonotype was seen a few times. The chain links TRBV5-1 to TRBJ2-5; 7 bases align to TRBD2. Germline-derived CDR1 and CDR2 are SGHRS and YFSETQ. The CDR3 contains 16 residues. After removal of 0 bases from V and 3 bases from J, the junction contained 8 bases not matched to a gene. The DNA for the CDR3 is TGCGCCAGCAGCTTGGGCGGGGGTCTAACGGAAGAGACCCAGTACTTC. Residues: CASSLGGGLTEETQYF.

The rearrangement uses TRBV18 and TRBJ2-7; D is perhaps TRBD1 or TRBD2 (5 bases each). Germline lookup yields CDR1 KGHSH and CDR2 LQKENI. V was pared by 6 bases and J by 5 bases, with 14 bases between. The CDR3 is 13 residues long. The CDR3 loop is CASSLRESHEQYF. CDR3 DNA: TGTGCCAGCTCCCTCAGGGAGTCCCACGAGCAGTACTTC. Variable domain in full (rest from reference TRBV18 and TRBJ2-7): NAGVMQNPRHLVRRRGQEARLRCSPMKGHSHVYWYRQLPEEGLKFMVYLQKENIIDESGMPKERFSAEFPKEGPSILRIQQVVRGDSAAYFCASSLRESHEQYFGPGTRLTVT.

This clonotype was seen a handful of times. The chain recombines TRBV7-2 with TRBJ2-3; TRBD2 might be the D (5 bases). In germline, CDR1 is SGHTA, CDR2 FQGNSA. This CDR3 region has 13 residues. V was shortened by 5 bases and J by 11 bases, with 17 bases between the two germline ends. The CDR3 bases are TGTGCCAGCAGCGAACCTGACCGAGGGAGGCAGTATTTT. It encodes CASSEPDRGRQYF. The whole variable domain, remainder taken from reference TRBV7-2 and TRBJ2-3, is GAGVSQSPSNKVTEKGKDVELRCDPISGHTALYWYRQSLGQGLEFLIYFQGNSAPDKSGLPSDRFSAERTGGSVSTLTIQRTQQEDSAVYLCASSEPDRGRQYFGPGTRLTVL.

This clonotype was seen more than once but under ten times. The chain employs TRBV4-3 and TRBJ2-3; 8 nucleotides agree with TRBD1. The CDR3 is 17 residues long. The germline V gene encodes CDR1 LGHNA and CDR2 YSLEER. Trimming at V came to 0 bases and at J to 3 bases, leaving 8 bases not matched to a gene. CDR3 coding DNA: TGCGCCAGCAGCCAAGAAGGGGGCAGGGGGCGGACAGATACGCAGTATTTT. This encodes CASSQEGGRGRTDTQYF.

In its sample, this clonotype was seen a few times. The gene calls are TRBV6-6 and TRBJ2-5; 8 bases are a match to TRBD1. CDR3 length: 14 residues. The germline CDR1 and CDR2 sequences are MNHNY and SVGAGI (reference sequence). V was clipped by 5 bases and J by 5 bases; unmatched bases: 7. CDR3 nucleotides: TGTGCCAGCAGTGACTTAACAGGGGGGGAGACCCAGTACTTC. Encoded protein: CASSDLTGGETQYF.

The genes are TRBV20-1 and TRBJ1-5, with 7 positions matching TRBD1. The junction had 12 bases not matched to a gene; V was cut back by 0 bases and J by 4 bases. CDR3 length equals 17 residues. Germline V lookup: CDR1 DFQATT, CDR2 SNEGSKA (reference sequence). CDR3 amino acids: CSARDPLQGIGNQPQHF. The CDR3 DNA reads as TGCAGTGCTAGAGATCCCCTACAGGGGATAGGGAATCAGCCCCAGCATTTT.

There are a few counts of this clonotype. The chain combines TRBV4-2 with TRBJ2-3; D is ambiguous. Germline loops: CDR1 LGHNA, CDR2 YNFKEQ. The ends were cut back, 4 bases at V and 3 bases at J, with 14 bases in the middle. This CDR3 spans 15 amino acids. The CDR3, as DNA: TGTGCCAGCAGCCTCACGGTGTTAGAAACAGATACGCAGTATTTT. Translated: CASSLTVLETDTQYF.

This clonotype appeared a few times. As DNA, the CDR3 is TGTGCCAGCAGTATCCTGACGGCTAGCTCCTACAATGAGCAGTTCTTC. Translating gives CASSILTASSYNEQFF. V usage is TRBV7-3 and J usage is TRBJ2-1; unclear D gene. CDR3 length equals 16 residues. Per the germline V gene, CDR1 is SGHTA and CDR2 is FQGTGA. Trimming removed 6 bases at V and 0 bases at J, with 15 bases between.

The J gene is TRBJ1-1, the V gene TRBV7-9, with 9 bases fitting TRBD1. The CDR3 totals 16 residues. Germline-derived CDR1 and CDR2 are SEHNR and FQNEAQ (reference sequence). V lost 5 bases to trimming and J lost 5 bases; unmatched junction nucleotides: 12. The CDR3 here is CASSPAGTGRGTEAFF. The CDR3 nucleotides read TGTGCCAGCAGCCCGGCCGGGACAGGGCGTGGAACTGAAGCTTTCTTT.

This clonotype appeared a few times. The rearrangement uses TRBV6-5 and TRBJ1-6; tentatively, D is TRBD1 (5 bases). CDR3 length: 15 residues. Germline assignment: CDR1 MNHEY and CDR2 SVGAGI. Deletions cut 4 bases from V and 7 bases from J, with 14 bases between. The CDR3 nucleotides read TGTGCCAGCAGTTCCGGGGGGGGTGGGAATTCACCCCTCCACTTT. Encoded protein: CASSSGGGGNSPLHF.

This clonotype was observed a handful of times. V gene TRBV7-8 combines with J gene TRBJ2-6; maybe TRBD1 (5 bases). This CDR3 contains 18 residues. The germline gives CDR1 SGHVS, CDR2 FQNEAQ. With 4 bases removed from V and 0 bases from J, the gap between germline ends came to 16 bases. This CDR3 reads CASSSSRVLTSGANVLTF. DNA of the CDR3: TGTGCCAGCAGCTCCTCCAGGGTCTTAACCTCTGGGGCCAACGTCCTGACTTTC.

The rearrangement joins TRBV6-1 to TRBJ1-1; a weak D match, TRBD1 (5 bases). This CDR3 contains 13 residues. The V gene's germline CDR1 is MNHNS and CDR2 SASEGT. V shed 10 bases and J shed 5 bases, with 17 bases lying between them. DNA of the CDR3: TGTGCCACTTCTAGGGGTCTTAAGACTGAAGCTTTCTTT. Its translation: CATSRGLKTEAFF.

With respect to this clonotype: An end of the junction differs from the germline gene, which may be a read error. The rearrangement links TRBV20-1 to TRBJ1-5; no reliable D call. CDR3 length: 14 residues. The germline gives CDR1 DFQATT, CDR2 SNEGSKA (reference sequence). CDR3 nucleotides: TGCAGTGCTAGCCAGCTAAATAGCAATCAGCCCCGGCATTTT. Residues: CSASQLNSNQPRHF.

At least ten counts were recorded for this clonotype. The chain combines TRBV29-1 with TRBJ2-7, with 7 nucleotides matching TRBD1. The junction had 7 bases not matched to a gene; V was cut back by 6 bases and J by 2 bases. CDR1 SQVTM and CDR2 ANQGSEA come from the germline V gene. The CDR3 spans 13 residues. The CDR3 coding sequence is TGCAGCGTGGCTGCCGGGACAGCCTACGAGCAGTACTTC. This sequence encodes CSVAAGTAYEQYF.

This clonotype was detected ten times or more. V gene TRBV4-3 combines with J gene TRBJ2-4; TRBD1 matches 8 bases. V dropped 0 bases and J dropped 10; count of bases not matched to a gene: 8. The CDR3 contains 15 residues. The germline V gene encodes CDR1 LGHNA and CDR2 YSLEER. The CDR3 sequence is CASSQDRGRTGIQYF. Written as DNA, the CDR3 is TGCGCCAGCAGCCAAGATCGGGGCAGGACAGGGATTCAGTACTTC.

This sequence joins TRBV3-1 and TRBJ1-6; D might be TRBD1 (5 bases). Germline V gene data show CDR1 as LGHDT and CDR2 as YNNKEL (reference sequence). The CDR3 covers 16 residues. Trimming took 1 base from V and 7 from J, leaving 14 bases between them. The CDR3 is CASSQVGGAANSPLHF. In DNA, the CDR3 is TGTGCCAGCAGCCAAGTAGGAGGGGCCGCCAATTCACCCCTCCACTTT.

The chain employs TRBV12-3 or TRBV12-4 and TRBJ2-7; D possibly corresponds to TRBD1 (8 bases). V lost 4 bases to trimming and J lost 4 bases, with 14 bases between them. This CDR3 has 14 residues. This chain's CDR3 is CASSWTGRGYEQYF. The CDR3, as DNA: TGTGCCAGCAGTTGGACAGGGCGGGGGTACGAGCAGTACTTC.

CDR3 nucleotides: TGTGCCACCAGCAGTTCTAGCGGGAACTACAATGAGCAGTTCTTC. Translating it yields CATSSSSGNYNEQFF. The chain couples TRBV15 to TRBJ2-1; 9 bases agree with TRBD2. Germline CDR1 and CDR2: LNHNV and YYDKDF (reference sequence). J was trimmed by 3 bases and V by 3 bases; bases with no gene match: 3. The length of the CDR3 is 15 residues.

Turning to this clonotype: A much larger clone is a single base away; this may be a read error. V usage is TRBV9 and J usage is TRBJ2-5; unclear D gene. The V and J ends lost 4 bases and 4 bases respectively, with 17 bases between them. The CDR3 is 15 amino acids. Germline V gene data show CDR1 as SGDLS and CDR2 as YYNGEE. DNA of the CDR3: TGTGCCAGCAGCCCCGCGTCGGTCCCCGCAGAGACCCAGTACTTC. This gives the protein CASSPASVPAETQYF.

In this sample, this clonotype turned up many times. This chain uses TRBV3-1 with TRBJ2-1; D not resolved. The CDR3 has 15 residues. CDR1 is LGHDT, CDR2 YNNKEL, per germline (reference sequence). V lost 4 bases to trimming and J lost 1 base, with 11 bases between them. This chain's CDR3 is CASSLDGRSYNEQFF. The CDR3 nucleotides are TGTGCCAGCAGCCTTGACGGCCGGTCCTACAATGAGCAGTTCTTC.

This clonotype was observed a handful of times. J is TRBJ2-7 and V is TRBV12-3 or TRBV12-4, with TRBD2 identical over 9 bases. V was clipped by 6 bases and J by 3 bases; unmatched bases: 9. This CDR3 is 15 amino acids long. CDR3: CASSPVAGALYEQYF. The CDR3 nucleotides read TGTGCCAGCAGCCCCGTAGCGGGAGCGCTCTACGAGCAGTACTTC.

DNA of the CDR3: TGTGCCAGCAGCCAAGATTGGCCAGCAGACTACACAGATACGCAGTATTTT. The encoded protein is CASSQDWPADYTDTQYF. The chain combines TRBV3-1 with TRBJ2-3; the D gene is possibly TRBD2 (5 bases). This CDR3 has 17 residues. CDR1 LGHDT and CDR2 YNNKEL come from the germline V gene (reference sequence). The ends were cut back, 0 bases at V and 2 bases at J, with 15 bases in the middle.

The CDR3 loop is CASSTPLAGARYNEQFF. The CDR3 DNA follows: TGTGCCAGCAGCACACCACTAGCGGGAGCCCGATACAATGAGCAGTTCTTC. The rearrangement links TRBV5-5 to TRBJ2-1; 11 positions agree with TRBD2. V dropped 4 bases and J dropped 4; count of bases not matched to a gene: 10. Germline assignment: CDR1 SGHKS and CDR2 YYEKEE (reference sequence). The CDR3 consists of 17 residues.

The V gene is TRBV3-1, the J gene TRBJ2-7; D gene ambiguous. This CDR3 region has 16 residues. The V gene lost 0 bases and the J gene lost 2 bases, with 14 bases spanning the gap. The germline CDR1 and CDR2 sequences are LGHDT and YNNKEL (reference sequence). The CDR3 nucleotides are TGTGCCAGCAGCCAAGACTTACCGGTCGTAGCCTACGAGCAGTACTTC. As protein: CASSQDLPVVAYEQYF.

CDR3 sequence reads: CASSLGQEQFF. For the CDR3, the DNA is TGTGCCAGCAGTTTAGGGCAGGAGCAGTTCTTC. The rearrangement links TRBV27 to TRBJ2-1, with unresolved D. The V end lost 2 bases, the J end lost 10 bases, and 6 bases lay between the germline ends. Germline lookup yields CDR1 MNHEY and CDR2 SMNVEV (reference sequence). This CDR3 is 11 amino acids long.

A few counts support this clonotype. The V call is TRBV9, the J call TRBJ1-6; D unclear. The CDR3 contains 15 residues. Germline V gene data show CDR1 as SGDLS and CDR2 as YYNGEE. Trimming stripped 3 bases from V and 1 base from J, with 8 bases between. CDR3 protein: CASSDARSYNSPLHF. As DNA, the CDR3 is TGTGCCAGCAGCGATGCCCGTTCCTATAATTCACCCCTCCACTTT.

J is TRBJ1-2 and V is TRBV29-1; 7 nucleotides align to TRBD1. Germline CDR1 and CDR2: SQVTM and ANQGSEA. The CDR3 loop spans 14 amino acids. Here the CDR3 DNA reads TGCAGGGCCGACACGGGACAGCTTTCCTATGGCTACACCTTC. Encoded protein: CRADTGQLSYGYTF.

V usage is TRBV2 and J usage is TRBJ2-7; possible D gene TRBD1, 6 bases. The CDR3 length is 14 residues. V was trimmed by 7 bases and J by 0 bases, leaving 13 bases between them. Germline V gene lookup returns CDR1 SNHLY and CDR2 FYNNEI. The CDR3 region has the DNA TGTGCCAGCAACCCAGACAGGAGCTCCTACGAGCAGTACTTC. This translates into CASNPDRSSYEQYF.

A few counts support this clonotype. The rearrangement links TRBV7-6 to TRBJ2-6; tentative D call: TRBD1 (5 bases). Germline CDR1 SGHVS, CDR2 FNYEAQ. V dropped 4 bases and J dropped 0 bases, with 7 bases sitting between them. The CDR3 has 15 residues. CDR3 in DNA: TGTGCCAGCAGCTCGACAGACTCTGGGGCCAACGTCCTGACTTTC. This gives the protein CASSSTDSGANVLTF.